This T cell receptor beta chain was documented in a study of OX40 agonist ivuxolimab in advanced cancers. Study details: People in dose escalation had one of these cancers: hepatocellular carcinoma, melanoma, renal cell or head and neck cancer. Overall study findings and caveats: Within 6 weeks, CD4+ and CD8+ blood T cells expanded clonally at 0.1 to 3.0 mg/kg. Researchers did not determine the expanded peripheral T cells' antigen specificity.

Repertoires were generated with immunoSEQ multiplex PCR, while TCRdb's copy carries only in-frame clones and drops some. The table lists tens of thousands of clones, roughly 88% of them singletons, with approximately 4.6% in the top ten. Patients were ruled out by autoimmune disease history or systemic immunosuppression. In regard to this clone: Its antigen is not identified.

The CDR3 sequence is 12 residues long. In germline, CDR1 is KGHSH, CDR2 LQKENI. V shed 0 bases and J shed 5 bases, with 3 bases lying between them. The receptor comes from an adult with an advanced solid tumor such as melanoma, head and neck, liver or kidney cancer. The chain has TRBV18 and TRBJ2-3, with D hard to call. The source material was CD4+ or CD8+ T cells sorted from blood, sampled in a trial of the OX40 agonist ivuxolimab. CDR3 loop: CASSPPVDTQYF. CDR3 sequence (DNA): TGTGCCAGCTCACCACCGGTAGATACGCAGTATTTT.